These 10 T cell receptor beta chains were all obtained from the same sample, sequenced in a study of glioma-infiltrating T cells. TCR alpha and beta CDR3 regions were amplified from RNA using iRepertoire nested multiplex PCR. TCRdb passed the multiplex PCR reads through MiXCR, listing each CDR3 protein once. Of approximately 100,000 distinct CDR3 sequences listed, less than 30% are singletons. Sequencing was done on a sample of glioma tissue, nonneoplastic brain tissue, or PBMCs (not recorded which). These receptors all stem from a human donor with low-grade glioma or glioblastoma, undergoing nonglioma brain surgery, or in good health (not recorded which).

The rearrangement joins TRBV6-9 to TRBJ2-1; D might be TRBD2 (7 bases). Germline V lookup: CDR1 MNHGY, CDR2 SVAAGI. V lost 3 bases and J lost 3, with 15 bases in between. The CDR3 length is 16 residues. CDR3 region: CASSYRPGGLYNEQFF. The CDR3 bases are TGTGCCAGCAGTTACCGGCCGGGGGGCCTCTACAATGAGCAGTTCTTC.

Concerning this clonotype: A clone one base away is much larger, so this may be a read error. No conserved phenylalanine or tryptophan ends this CDR3, so it is likely a read error. The chain couples TRBV28 to TRBJ2-1; D is unclear. V was trimmed by 2 bases and J by 13 bases, leaving 21 bases between them. CDR1 and CDR2 from the germline V gene are MDHEN and SYDVKM. This CDR3 contains 15 residues. The CDR3 nucleotides are TGTGCCAGCAGTTTACGCGAGTACACCTACAATGCTCAGTTCGTC. It yields the protein CASSLREYTYNAQFV.

This clonotype has at least ten counts. The chain employs TRBV25-1 and TRBJ2-2; 12 bases map to TRBD1. Looked up from germline, CDR1 is MGHDK and CDR2 is SYGVNS. The ends lost 4 bases at V and 6 bases at J; junction bases unmatched: 6. The CDR3 loop spans 16 amino acids. This CDR3 reads CASSASGTGGSGELFF. In DNA, the CDR3 is TGTGCCAGCAGTGCCTCCGGGACAGGGGGCTCCGGGGAGCTGTTTTTT.

This clonotype has ten or more counts. This chain joins TRBV4-3 and TRBJ2-1, with a tentative D call TRBD1 (6 bases). Looked up from germline, CDR1 is LGHNA and CDR2 is YSLEER. The CDR3 covers 15 residues. The V and J ends lost 0 bases and 5 bases respectively, with 11 bases between them. CDR3 region: CASSQEGAGDNEQFF. DNA of the CDR3: TGCGCCAGCAGCCAAGAGGGGGCAGGGGACAATGAGCAGTTCTTC.

Only a few counts were recorded for this clonotype. This chain connects TRBV19 to TRBJ1-5; maybe TRBD1 (5 bases). The ends were cut back, 7 bases at V and 5 bases at J, with 9 bases in the middle. Looked up from germline, CDR1 is LNHDA and CDR2 is SQIVND (reference sequence). The CDR3 spans 12 residues. CDR3 bases: TGTGCCAGTAACAGGAAAGATCAGCCCCAGCATTTT. It encodes CASNRKDQPQHF.

This clonotype was detected ten times or more. The gene calls are TRBV5-5 and TRBJ1-2; D gene uncertain. The CDR3 covers 15 residues. V lost 1 base and J 3 bases, leaving 13 bases between the germline ends. Germline V gene sequence: CDR1 SGHKS, CDR2 YYEKEE (reference sequence). The CDR3 sequence: CASSLFVGDDYGYTF. The CDR3 nucleotides read TGTGCCAGCAGCTTGTTTGTCGGGGATGACTATGGCTACACCTTC.

As to this clonotype: Relative to the germline gene, one junction end is altered; a read error may explain this. This sequence joins TRBV9 and TRBJ1-1; D perhaps matches TRBD1 (5 bases). CDR1 and CDR2 (germline): SGDLS, YYNGEE. The length of the CDR3 is 14 residues. The DNA of the CDR3 is TGTGCCGGCAGCGTAGGCGGGACCCCCACTGAAGCTTTCTTT. Its protein product is CAGSVGGTPTEAFF.

This clonotype showed up many times. The V gene is TRBV6-2 or TRBV6-3, the J gene TRBJ2-2; TRBD1 aligns across 9 bases. Losses at the gene ends were 0 bases for V and 2 bases for J; bases not matched to a gene: 10. The CDR3 has 19 residues. Germline V CDR1 and CDR2: MNHEY, SVGEGT. CDR3 protein: CASSYSIFAGQGNTGELFF. CDR3 DNA sequence: TGTGCCAGCAGTTACTCGATTTTCGCGGGACAGGGAAACACCGGGGAGCTGTTTTTT.

In this sample, this clonotype turned up many times. The rearrangement uses TRBV6-2 or TRBV6-3 and TRBJ2-1, with 7 nucleotides matching TRBD1. The CDR3 consists of 15 residues. After removal of 6 bases from V and 4 bases from J, the junction contained 9 bases not matched to a gene. The germline gives CDR1 MNHEY, CDR2 SVGEGT. The CDR3 bases are TGTGCCAGCAGAACATTGGGACAGCGATACAATGAGCAGTTCTTC. Its translation is CASRTLGQRYNEQFF.

The chain couples TRBV20-1 to TRBJ1-5; the D is unclear. V gave up 6 bases and J gave up 3 bases, with 9 bases separating them. The length of the CDR3 is 12 residues. From germline, CDR1 is DFQATT and CDR2 SNEGSKA (reference sequence). This CDR3 is CSAPFINQPQHF. Written as DNA, the CDR3 is TGCAGTGCCCCTTTTATCAATCAGCCCCAGCATTTT.